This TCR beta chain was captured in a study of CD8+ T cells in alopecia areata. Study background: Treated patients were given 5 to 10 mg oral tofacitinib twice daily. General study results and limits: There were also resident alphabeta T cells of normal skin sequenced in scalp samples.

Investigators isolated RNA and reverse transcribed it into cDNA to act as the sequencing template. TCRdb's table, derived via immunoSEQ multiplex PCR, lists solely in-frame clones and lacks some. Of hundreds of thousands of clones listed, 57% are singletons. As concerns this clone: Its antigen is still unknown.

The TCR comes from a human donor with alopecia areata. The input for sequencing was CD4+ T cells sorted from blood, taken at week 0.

CDR3 sequence: CASRKKGQDDYGYTF. As DNA, the CDR3 is TGTGCCAGCAGAAAGAAAGGACAGGATGACTATGGCTACACCTTC. This rearrangement joins TRBV14 to TRBJ1-2; 7 bases map to TRBD1. Germline V lookup: CDR1 SGHDN, CDR2 FVKESK. Trimming took 6 bases from V and 3 from J; bases not matched to a gene: 10. This CDR3 has 15 amino acids.